This section outlines one T cell receptor (beta chain) sequence together with its context. Its antigen is currently unknown. CDR3 length equals 12 residues. The germline gives CDR1 MGHDK, CDR2 SYGVNS. Trimming took off 5 bases at V and 9 bases at J, with 13 bases between the two ends. Libraries were prepared by immunoSEQ multiplex PCR; TCRdb keeps only in-frame clonotypes and omits some of them. The profile shows 57,000 or so clones, 80% to 90% of them singletons. This entry belongs to a study of OX40 agonist ivuxolimab in advanced cancers. Across the whole study: Given to patients was ivuxolimab, an agonistic anti-OX40 (CD134) antibody. Prior anti-PD-1, anti-PD-L1 or anti-CTLA-4 therapy did not bar entry, and more than 35% had some.

Points from the study as a whole: CD4+ and CD8+ blood T cells expanded clonally by week 6 at 0.1 to 3.0 mg/kg. In a subset of nonresponders, normalized T-cell clonal expansion was also low.

This sequence originates from an adult with an advanced solid tumor such as melanoma, head and neck, liver or kidney cancer. Sequenced here: CD4+ or CD8+ T cells sorted from blood, sampled in a trial of the OX40 agonist ivuxolimab. The gene calls are TRBV25-1 and TRBJ1-2; D might be TRBD1 (5 bases). CDR3 sequence (DNA): TGTGCCAGCAGTTCTCAGACAGTCAGCTACACCTTC. This codes for CASSSQTVSYTF.